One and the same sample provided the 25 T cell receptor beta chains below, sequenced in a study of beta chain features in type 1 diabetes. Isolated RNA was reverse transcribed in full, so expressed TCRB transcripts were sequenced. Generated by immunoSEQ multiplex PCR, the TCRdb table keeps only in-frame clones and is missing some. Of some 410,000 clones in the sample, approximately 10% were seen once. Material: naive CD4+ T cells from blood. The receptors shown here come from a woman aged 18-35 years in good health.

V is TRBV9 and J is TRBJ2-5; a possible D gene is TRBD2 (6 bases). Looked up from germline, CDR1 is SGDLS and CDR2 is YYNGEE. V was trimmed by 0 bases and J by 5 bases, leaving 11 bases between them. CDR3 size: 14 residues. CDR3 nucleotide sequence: TGTGCCAGCAGCGTAGATAGCGGAGGCGAGACCCAGTACTTC. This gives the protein CASSVDSGGETQYF.

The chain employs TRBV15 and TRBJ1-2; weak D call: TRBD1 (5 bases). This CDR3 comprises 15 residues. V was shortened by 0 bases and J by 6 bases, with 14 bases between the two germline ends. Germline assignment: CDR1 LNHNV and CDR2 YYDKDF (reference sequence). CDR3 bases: TGTGCCACCAGCAGAGAGATTGGGGGAGCAAATGGCTACACCTTC. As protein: CATSREIGGANGYTF.

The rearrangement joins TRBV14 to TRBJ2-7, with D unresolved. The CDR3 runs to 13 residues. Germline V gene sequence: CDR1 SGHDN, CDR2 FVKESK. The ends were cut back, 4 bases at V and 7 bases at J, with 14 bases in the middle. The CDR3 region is CASSPVWGEEQYF. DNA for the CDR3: TGTGCCAGCAGCCCGGTTTGGGGTGAGGAGCAGTACTTC.

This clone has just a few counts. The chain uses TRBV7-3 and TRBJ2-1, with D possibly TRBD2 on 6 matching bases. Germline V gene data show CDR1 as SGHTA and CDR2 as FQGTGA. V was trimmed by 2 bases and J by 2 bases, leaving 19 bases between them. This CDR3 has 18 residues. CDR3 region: CASSLAARGIGTYNEQFF. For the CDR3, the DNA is TGTGCCAGCAGCTTAGCCGCCCGGGGGATAGGCACCTACAATGAGCAGTTCTTC.

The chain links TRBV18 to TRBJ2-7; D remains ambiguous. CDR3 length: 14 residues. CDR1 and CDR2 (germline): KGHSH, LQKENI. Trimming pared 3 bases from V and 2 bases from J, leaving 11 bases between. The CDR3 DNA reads TGTGCCAGCTCACCCCGCACTGATACCTACGAGCAGTACTTC. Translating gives CASSPRTDTYEQYF.

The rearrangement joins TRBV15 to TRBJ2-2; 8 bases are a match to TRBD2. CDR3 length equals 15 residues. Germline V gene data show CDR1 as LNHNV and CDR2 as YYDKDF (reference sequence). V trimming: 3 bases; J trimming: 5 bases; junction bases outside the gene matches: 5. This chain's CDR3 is CATSSPGGHTGELFF. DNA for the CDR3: TGTGCCACCAGCAGCCCGGGAGGGCATACCGGGGAGCTGTTTTTT. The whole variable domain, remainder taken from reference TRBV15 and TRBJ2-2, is DAMVIQNPRYQVTQFGKPVTLSCSQTLNHNVMYWYQQKSSQAPKLLFHYYDKDFNNEADTPDNFQSRRPNTSFCFLDIRSPGLGDTAMYLCATSSPGGHTGELFFGEGSRLTVL.

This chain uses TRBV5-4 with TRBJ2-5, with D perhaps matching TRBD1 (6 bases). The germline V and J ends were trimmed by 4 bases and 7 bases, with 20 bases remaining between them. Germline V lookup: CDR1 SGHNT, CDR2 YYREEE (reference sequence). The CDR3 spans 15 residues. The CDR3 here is CASSDGYNRDGTQYF. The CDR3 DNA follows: TGTGCCAGCAGCGACGGATACAACAGGGACGGGACCCAGTACTTC.

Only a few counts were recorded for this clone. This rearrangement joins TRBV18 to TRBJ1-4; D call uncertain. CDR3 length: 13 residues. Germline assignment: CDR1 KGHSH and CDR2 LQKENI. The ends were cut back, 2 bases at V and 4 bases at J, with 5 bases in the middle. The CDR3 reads CASSPSYNEKLFF. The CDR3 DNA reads TGTGCCAGCTCACCAAGTTATAATGAAAAACTGTTTTTT.

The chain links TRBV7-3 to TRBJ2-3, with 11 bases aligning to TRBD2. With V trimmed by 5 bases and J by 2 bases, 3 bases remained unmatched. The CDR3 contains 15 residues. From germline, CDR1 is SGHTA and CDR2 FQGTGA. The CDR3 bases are TGTGCCAGCAGCCAGGGACTAGCGGACACAGATACGCAGTATTTT. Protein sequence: CASSQGLADTDTQYF. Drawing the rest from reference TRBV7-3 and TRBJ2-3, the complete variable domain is GAGVSQTPSNKVTEKGKYVELRCDPISGHTALYWYRQSLGQGPEFLIYFQGTGAADDSGLPNDRFFAVRPEGSVSTLKIQRTERGDSAVYLCASSQGLADTDTQYFGPGTRLTVL.

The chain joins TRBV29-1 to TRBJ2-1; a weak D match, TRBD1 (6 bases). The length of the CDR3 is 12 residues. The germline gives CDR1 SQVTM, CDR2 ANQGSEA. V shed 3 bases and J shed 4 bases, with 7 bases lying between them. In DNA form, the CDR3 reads TGCAGCGTTGACCAGGGGTACAATGAGCAGTTCTTC. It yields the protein CSVDQGYNEQFF.

As DNA, the CDR3 is TGTGCCAGCAGCTTACGTCGGACAGGCTATGGCTACACCTTC. The encoded protein is CASSLRRTGYGYTF. The chain couples TRBV7-2 to TRBJ1-2, with 7 nucleotides matching TRBD1. CDR3 size: 14 residues. The V and J ends lost 2 bases and 4 bases, in that order; junction bases with no gene match: 4. The germline V gene encodes CDR1 SGHTA and CDR2 FQGNSA.

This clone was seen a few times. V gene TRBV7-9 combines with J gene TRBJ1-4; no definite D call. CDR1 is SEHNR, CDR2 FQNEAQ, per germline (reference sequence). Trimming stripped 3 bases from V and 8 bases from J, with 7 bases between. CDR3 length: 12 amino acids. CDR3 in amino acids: CASSFVEEKLFF. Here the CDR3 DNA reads TGTGCCAGCAGCTTCGTCGAGGAAAAACTGTTTTTT.

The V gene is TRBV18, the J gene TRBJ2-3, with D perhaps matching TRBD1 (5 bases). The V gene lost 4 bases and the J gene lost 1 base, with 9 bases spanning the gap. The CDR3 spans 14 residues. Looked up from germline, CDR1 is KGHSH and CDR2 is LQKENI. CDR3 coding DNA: TGTGCCAGCTCACAGGGGTTTGGCACAGATACGCAGTATTTT. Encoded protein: CASSQGFGTDTQYF.

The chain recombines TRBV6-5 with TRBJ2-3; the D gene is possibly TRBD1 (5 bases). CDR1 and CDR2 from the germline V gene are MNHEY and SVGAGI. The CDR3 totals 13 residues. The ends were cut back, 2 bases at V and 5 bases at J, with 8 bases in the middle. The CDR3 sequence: CASSYHDRDTQYF. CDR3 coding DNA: TGTGCCAGCAGTTACCATGACAGAGATACGCAGTATTTT.

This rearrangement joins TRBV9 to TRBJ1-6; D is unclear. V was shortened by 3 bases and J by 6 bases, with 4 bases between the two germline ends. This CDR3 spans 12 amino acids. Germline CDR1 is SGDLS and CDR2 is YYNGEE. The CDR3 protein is CASSALNSPLHF. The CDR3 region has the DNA TGTGCCAGCAGCGCTCTTAATTCACCCCTCCACTTT.

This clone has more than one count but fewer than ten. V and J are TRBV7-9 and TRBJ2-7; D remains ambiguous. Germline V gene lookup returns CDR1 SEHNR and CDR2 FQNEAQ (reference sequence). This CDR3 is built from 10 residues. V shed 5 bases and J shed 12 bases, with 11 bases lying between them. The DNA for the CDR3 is TGTGCCAGCAGCCCCAAACTCTCGTACTTC. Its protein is CASSPKLSYF.

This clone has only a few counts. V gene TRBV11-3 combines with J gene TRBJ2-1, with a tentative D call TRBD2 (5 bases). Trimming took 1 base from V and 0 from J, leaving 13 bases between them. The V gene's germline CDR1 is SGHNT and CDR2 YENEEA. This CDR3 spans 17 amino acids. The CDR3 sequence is CASSLAEPGSSYNEQFF. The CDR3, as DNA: TGTGCCAGCAGCTTAGCAGAGCCGGGGAGCTCCTACAATGAGCAGTTCTTC.

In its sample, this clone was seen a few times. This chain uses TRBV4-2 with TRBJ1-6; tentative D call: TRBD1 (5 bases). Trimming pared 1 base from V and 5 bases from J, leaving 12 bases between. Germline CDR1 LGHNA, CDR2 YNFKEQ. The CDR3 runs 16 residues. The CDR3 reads CASSQGRPRDNSPLHF. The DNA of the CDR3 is TGTGCCAGCAGCCAAGGACGCCCCAGGGATAATTCACCCCTCCACTTT.

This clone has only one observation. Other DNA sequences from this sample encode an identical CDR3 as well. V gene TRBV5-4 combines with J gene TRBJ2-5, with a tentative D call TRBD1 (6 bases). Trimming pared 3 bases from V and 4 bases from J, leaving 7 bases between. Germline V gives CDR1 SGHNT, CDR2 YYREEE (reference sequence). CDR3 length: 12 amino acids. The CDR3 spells CASSSDRETQYF. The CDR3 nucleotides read TGTGCCAGCAGCTCGGACAGAGAGACCCAGTACTTC.

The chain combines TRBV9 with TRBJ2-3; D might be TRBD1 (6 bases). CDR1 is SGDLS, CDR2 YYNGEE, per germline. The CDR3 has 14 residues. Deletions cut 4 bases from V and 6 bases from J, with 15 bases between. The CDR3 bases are TGTGCCAGCAGCCCCATGGTTAGGGGGGATACGCAGTATTTT. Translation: CASSPMVRGDTQYF.

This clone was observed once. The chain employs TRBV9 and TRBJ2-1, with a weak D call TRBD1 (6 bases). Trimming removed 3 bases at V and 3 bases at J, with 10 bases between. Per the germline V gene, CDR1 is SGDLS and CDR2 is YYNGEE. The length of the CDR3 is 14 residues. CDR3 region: CASSAEGHYNEQFF. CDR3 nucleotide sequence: TGTGCCAGCAGCGCAGAGGGACACTACAATGAGCAGTTCTTC.

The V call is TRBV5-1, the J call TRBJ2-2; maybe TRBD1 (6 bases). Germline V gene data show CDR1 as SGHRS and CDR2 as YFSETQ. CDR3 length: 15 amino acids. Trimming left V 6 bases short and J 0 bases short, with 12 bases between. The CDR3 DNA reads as TGCGCCAGCAATCCAGGGGCAACGAACACCGGGGAGCTGTTTTTT. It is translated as CASNPGATNTGELFF.

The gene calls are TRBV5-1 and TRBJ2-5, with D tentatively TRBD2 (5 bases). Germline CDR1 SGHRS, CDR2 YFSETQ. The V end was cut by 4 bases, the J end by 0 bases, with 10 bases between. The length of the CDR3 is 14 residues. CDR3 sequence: CASSGGPYQETQYF. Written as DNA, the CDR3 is TGCGCCAGCAGCGGAGGACCGTACCAAGAGACCCAGTACTTC.

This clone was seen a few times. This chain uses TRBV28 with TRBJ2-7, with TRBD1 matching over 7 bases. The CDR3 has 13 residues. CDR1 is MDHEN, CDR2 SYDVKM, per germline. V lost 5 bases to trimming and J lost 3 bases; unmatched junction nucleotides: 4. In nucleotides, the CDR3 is TGTGCCAGCAGTAGTTGGGACAGCTACGAGCAGTACGTC. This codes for CASSSWDSYEQYV.

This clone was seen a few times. CDR3 DNA sequence: TGCAGCGTTGGACAGGGTCAGCCCCAGCATTTT. Translated: CSVGQGQPQHF. V gene TRBV29-1 combines with J gene TRBJ1-5, with 7 bases aligning to TRBD1. There are 11 residues in the CDR3. The V segment lost 4 bases and the J segment 6 bases; nucleotides outside the gene matches: 0. CDR1 is SQVTM and CDR2 is ANQGSEA in the germline V gene.